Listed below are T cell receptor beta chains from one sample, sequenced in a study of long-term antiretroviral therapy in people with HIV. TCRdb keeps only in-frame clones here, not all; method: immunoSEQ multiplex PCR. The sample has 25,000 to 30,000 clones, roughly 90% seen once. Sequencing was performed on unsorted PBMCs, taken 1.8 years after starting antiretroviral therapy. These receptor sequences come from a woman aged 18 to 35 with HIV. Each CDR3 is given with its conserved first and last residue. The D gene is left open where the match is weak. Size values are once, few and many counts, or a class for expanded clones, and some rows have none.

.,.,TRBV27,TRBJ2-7,CASSPGITYEQYF,TGTGCCAGCAGCCCGGGGATAACCTACGAGCAGTACTTC
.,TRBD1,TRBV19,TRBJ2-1,CASSIDGQGDYNEQFF,TGTGCCAGTAGTATAGATGGACAGGGGGATTACAATGAGCAGTTCTTC
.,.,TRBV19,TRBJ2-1,CASSPTTDPHTEFF,TGTGCCAGTAGTCCCACGACGGACCCGCACACCGAGTTCTTC
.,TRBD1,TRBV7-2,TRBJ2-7,CASSHTGGHEQYF,TGTGCCAGCAGCCATACAGGGGGTCACGAGCAGTACTTC
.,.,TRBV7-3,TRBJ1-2,CASSLIRVPNYGYTF,TGTGCCAGCAGCTTAATACGGGTTCCTAACTATGGCTACACCTTC
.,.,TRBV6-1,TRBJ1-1,CASSDYPGDTEAFF,TGTGCCAGCAGTGACTACCCAGGGGACACTGAAGCTTTCTTT
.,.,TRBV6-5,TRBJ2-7,CASSRDRIRSGEQYF,TGTGCCAGCAGTCGCGACAGGATAAGGTCTGGGGAGCAGTACTTC
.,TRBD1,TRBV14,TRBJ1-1,CASSLDRDTEAFF,TGTGCCAGCAGCTTGGACAGGGACACTGAAGCTTTCTTT
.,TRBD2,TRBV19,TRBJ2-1,CASSRTRNEQFF,TGTGCCAGTAGCCGGACTAGGAATGAGCAGTTCTTC
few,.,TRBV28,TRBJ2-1,CASFGNEQFF,TGTGCCAGCTTTGGCAATGAGCAGTTCTTC
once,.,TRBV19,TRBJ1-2,CASSINRDPNLGYTF,TGTGCCAGTAGTATAAACAGGGATCCCAACCTTGGCTACACCTTC
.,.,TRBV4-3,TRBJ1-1,CASSQGSRDTEAFF,TGCGCCAGCAGCCAAGGTTCAAGGGACACTGAAGCTTTCTTT
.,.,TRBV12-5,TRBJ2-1,CASGSGEPSYNEQFF,TGTGCTAGTGGTTCTGGTGAGCCCTCCTACAATGAGCAGTTCTTC
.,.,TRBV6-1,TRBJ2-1,CASIRWSYNEQFF,TGTGCCAGCATAAGGTGGTCCTACAATGAGCAGTTCTTC
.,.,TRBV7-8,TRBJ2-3,CASSLDSDTQYF,TGTGCCAGCAGCTTAGATTCAGATACGCAGTATTTT
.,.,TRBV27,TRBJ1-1,CASSDIITTEAFF,TGTGCCAGCAGTGACATTATTACCACTGAAGCTTTCTTT
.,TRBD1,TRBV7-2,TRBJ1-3,CAWGQGLHTIYF,TGTGCCTGGGGACAGGGGCTACACACCATATATTTT
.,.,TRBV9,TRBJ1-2,CASSPFGTVNDYGYTF,TGTGCCAGCAGCCCTTTCGGGACCGTGAACGACTATGGCTACACCTTC
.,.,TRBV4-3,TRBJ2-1,CASSQDFDSGTHNEQFF,TGCGCCAGCAGCCAAGATTTTGATAGCGGAACACACAATGAGCAGTTCTTC
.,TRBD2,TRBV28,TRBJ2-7,CASSSRILTSGRALGYEQYF,TGTGCCAGCAGTTCCCGAATCCTGACTAGCGGGAGGGCCCTCGGGTACGAGCAGTACTTC
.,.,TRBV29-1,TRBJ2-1,CSVAVAGYNEQFF,TGCAGCGTTGCGGTCGCGGGGTACAATGAGCAGTTCTTC
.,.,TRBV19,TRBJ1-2,CASSIGLESFYGYTF,TGTGCCAGTAGTATAGGCCTCGAGTCTTTCTATGGCTACACCTTC
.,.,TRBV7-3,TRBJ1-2,CASSSIAAGPGRDYGYTF,TGTGCCAGCAGCTCAATAGCCGCCGGCCCAGGGAGGGACTATGGCTACACCTTC
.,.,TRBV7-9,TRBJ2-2,CASSAGTSLNTGELFF,TGTGCCAGCAGCGCCGGGACCTCCTTGAACACCGGGGAGCTGTTTTTT
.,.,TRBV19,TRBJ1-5,CAGALRGNQPQHF,TGTGCCGGTGCCCTCCGGGGCAATCAGCCCCAGCATTTT